Listed below are T cell receptor beta chains from one sample, sequenced in a study of blood T cell repertoires in COVID-19. TCRdb's table, derived via immunoSEQ multiplex PCR, lists solely in-frame clones and lacks some. The sample has about 93,000 clones; around four fifths are singletons. Sample: peripheral blood. These receptors were taken from a human donor in a cohort sampled during active COVID-19. Both conserved end residues are part of each CDR3. The D gene is left open where the match is weak. The listing skips clone size in some rows; elsewhere it reads once, few, many or a size class.

cdr3_nt	cdr3_aa	clone_size	d_call	v_call	j_call
TGTGCCAGCAGTTTCCAGGGTGGCAGCAATCAGCCCCAGCATTTT	CASSFQGGSNQPQHF	NA	NA	TRBV28	TRBJ1-5
TGTGCCAGTAGTCCGCGGGTAGACACTGAAGCTTTCTTT	CASSPRVDTEAFF	NA	NA	TRBV19	TRBJ1-1
TGTGCCAGCAGCCAAGATCGGGGATATGGCTACACCTTC	CASSQDRGYGYTF	NA	NA	TRBV3-1/TRBV3-2	TRBJ1-2
TGTGCCAGTAGTGGACAGGGGGAGAGCAATCAGCCCCAGCATTTT	CASSGQGESNQPQHF	few	TRBD1	TRBV19	TRBJ1-5
TGTGCCACCAGCAGAGATCGGACAGGGGGGGGATCGGAGCAGTACTTC	CATSRDRTGGGSEQYF	NA	TRBD1	TRBV15	TRBJ2-7
TGTGCCAGCAGCCGGACAGGGGTCTACGAGCAGTACTTC	CASSRTGVYEQYF	few	TRBD1	TRBV2	TRBJ2-7
TGTGCCAGCAATCCCCCGGGACTAGTCTACAATGAGCAGTTCTTC	CASNPPGLVYNEQFF	once	TRBD2	TRBV5-4	TRBJ2-1
TGTGCCAGCAAATCGGGACAGGGGCGGGAGACCCAGTACTTC	CASKSGQGRETQYF	NA	TRBD1	TRBV28	TRBJ2-5
TGTGCCAGTAGTATCGTTAGCGGGATGTCCAATGAGCAGTTCTTC	CASSIVSGMSNEQFF	few	TRBD2	TRBV19	TRBJ2-1
TGTGCCAGCAGTTACTCCTCTAGCGGGGGGGCCGAGCAGTACTTC	CASSYSSSGGAEQYF	once	TRBD2	TRBV6-6	TRBJ2-7
TGTGCCAGCAGTCCGACAGGGGAAGGGGACAATGAGCAGTTCTTC	CASSPTGEGDNEQFF	NA	TRBD1	TRBV28	TRBJ2-1
TGTGCCAGCAGCACTATGACAGTCCAAGAGACCCAGTACTTC	CASSTMTVQETQYF	NA	NA	TRBV5-5	TRBJ2-5
TGTGCCAGCAGCCAAGGTGGACAGGGGGCAACTGAAGCTTTCTTT	CASSQGGQGATEAFF	NA	TRBD1	TRBV3-1/TRBV3-2	TRBJ1-1
TGCGCCAGCAGCTTGGACCCGGCCAGGGAGACCCAGTACTTC	CASSLDPARETQYF	once	NA	TRBV5-1	TRBJ2-5
TGCAGCGTTGAACCTGGGAGTTGGGCGAGCGAGACCCAGTACTTC	CSVEPGSWASETQYF	NA	NA	TRBV29-1	TRBJ2-5
TGTGCCAGCAGCCCGGGGGGATTCGTAACGGCCTACGAGCAGTACTTC	CASSPGGFVTAYEQYF	NA	TRBD2	TRBV28	TRBJ2-7
TGTGCCAGCAGCCAAGATATGGGGGGGGCCGTCGGCAATCAGCCCCAGCATTTT	CASSQDMGGAVGNQPQHF	NA	NA	TRBV4-2	TRBJ1-5
TGCGCCAGCAGCCATTTCGACTTGAGGGGCTACACCTTC	CASSHFDLRGYTF	NA	NA	TRBV4-1	TRBJ1-2
TGTGCCAGCAGTCGAGATGTAAGTCAGCCCCAGCATTTT	CASSRDVSQPQHF	NA	NA	TRBV12-3/TRBV12-4	TRBJ1-5
TGTGCCAGCAGCACTGGACAGAGGATCAACACCGGGGAGCTGTTTTTT	CASSTGQRINTGELFF	NA	NA	TRBV21-1	TRBJ2-2
TGTGCCAGCAGCGCGTCGCGGGTACAGCTTATTGGCTACACCTTC	CASSASRVQLIGYTF	NA	NA	TRBV7-2	TRBJ1-2
TGTGCCAGCAGTTATAGGGGTATGGGTCAGCCCCAGCATTTT	CASSYRGMGQPQHF	once	NA	TRBV6-5	TRBJ1-5
TGTGCCAGCAGCTTATCGAGGGAGCAGAACATTCAGTACTTC	CASSLSREQNIQYF	NA	NA	TRBV7-2	TRBJ2-4
TGTGCCAGCAACCAACCCCCGGGAGTAAGTAGGAATGAGCAGTTCTTC	CASNQPPGVSRNEQFF	NA	NA	TRBV7-8	TRBJ2-1